This T cell receptor beta chain is drawn from a study of T-cell reconstitution after alpha-beta-depleted transplantation in children. This clonotype was counted many times. No antigen is known for it. Study results and limitations: In patients about two months after transplant, alpha-beta T cells reportedly arose from several hundred expanded graft clones.

The CDR3 spans 13 residues. Germline V gene lookup returns CDR1 SQVTM and CDR2 ANQGSEA. V lost 4 bases to trimming and J lost 4 bases, with 11 bases between them. A library of TCRbeta sequences, prepared with unique molecular identifiers, was generated. TCRdb re-derived calls from the PCR reads in MiXCR, one entry per CDR3 protein. The sample holds hundreds of thousands of distinct CDR3 sequences, over 10% seen once. The source was PBMCs, collected before TCRalphabeta/CD19-depleted stem cell transplant. This receptor was obtained from a girl aged 2 to 10 with congenital amegakaryocytic thrombocytopenia, due to receive a stem cell transplant. The rearrangement joins TRBV29-1 to TRBJ1-5; perhaps TRBD1 as D (6 bases). CDR3 in amino acids: CSVATGGNQPQHF. The CDR3 DNA reads as TGCAGCGTTGCGACAGGAGGTAATCAGCCCCAGCATTTT. The variable domain in full, completed from reference TRBV29-1 and TRBJ1-5, reads SAVISQKPSRDICQRGTSLTIQCQVDSQVTMMFWYRQQPGQSLTLIATANQGSEATYESGFVIDKFPISRPNLTFSTLTVSNMSPEDSSIYLCSVATGGNQPQHFGDGTRLSIL.